Listed below are T cell receptor beta chains from one sample, sequenced in a study of shared clonotypes between healthy human individuals. Produced via immunoSEQ multiplex PCR; TCRdb's table is partial and in-frame only. The sample consists of some 500,000 clones, 90% to 97% of them appearing once. Material: naive CD4+ T cells sorted from blood. The receptor set was obtained from a woman younger than 45 in good health. The CDR3 runs from the conserved cysteine through the conserved F or W. A D gene is named only where the DNA matches it firmly. Where a row states a size, it is once, few, many or the class of an expanded clone; other rows omit it.

d_gene: -; j_gene: TRBJ2-7; v_gene: TRBV7-9; abundance: -; CDR3nt: TGTGCCAGCAGCTTAGCCGGTGACTCCTACGAGCAGTACTTC; CDR3aa: CASSLAGDSYEQYF
d_gene: -; j_gene: TRBJ2-7; v_gene: TRBV5-4; abundance: -; CDR3nt: TGTGCCAGCAGCTGGGGAGAAGGCTACGAGCAGTACTTC; CDR3aa: CASSWGEGYEQYF
d_gene: -; j_gene: TRBJ1-1; v_gene: TRBV6-1; abundance: -; CDR3nt: TGTGCCAGCAGTTCTCTCCCCACTGAAGCTTTCTTT; CDR3aa: CASSSLPTEAFF
d_gene: TRBD1; j_gene: TRBJ1-4; v_gene: TRBV30; abundance: -; CDR3nt: TGTGCCTGGAGTCTCCATCCTACCGGGACAGGGGGCGGAAAACTGTTTTTT; CDR3aa: CAWSLHPTGTGGGKLFF
d_gene: -; j_gene: TRBJ2-5; v_gene: TRBV5-1; abundance: -; CDR3nt: TGCGCCAGCAGCTTGGCCGGCAGCCTGGAGACCCAGTACTTC; CDR3aa: CASSLAGSLETQYF
d_gene: -; j_gene: TRBJ1-1; v_gene: TRBV28; abundance: -; CDR3nt: TGTGCCAGCAGTCACGAGACGGGGGGGACTGAAGCTTTCTTT; CDR3aa: CASSHETGGTEAFF
d_gene: TRBD1; j_gene: TRBJ1-1; v_gene: TRBV6-5; abundance: once; CDR3nt: TGTGCCAGCAGTTATGCTCAGGGGGCCTCTGAAGCTTTCTTT; CDR3aa: CASSYAQGASEAFF
d_gene: TRBD2; j_gene: TRBJ2-7; v_gene: TRBV13; abundance: -; CDR3nt: TGTGCCAGCAGCTTCTCAGGGCAGCGGGGTGAGCAGTACTTC; CDR3aa: CASSFSGQRGEQYF
d_gene: -; j_gene: TRBJ2-5; v_gene: TRBV6-1; abundance: -; CDR3nt: TGTGCCAGCACCTTGACAGGACAAGAGACCCAGTACTTC; CDR3aa: CASTLTGQETQYF
d_gene: TRBD1; j_gene: TRBJ2-1; v_gene: TRBV2; abundance: -; CDR3nt: TGTGCCAGCGTGAACCGTCCCGGGACAGGGTACAATGAGCAGTTCTTC; CDR3aa: CASVNRPGTGYNEQFF
d_gene: -; j_gene: TRBJ2-7; v_gene: TRBV28; abundance: -; CDR3nt: TGTGCCAGCAGTTTATACCCCTCCTGGGGCGAGGACGGGTACGAGCAGTACTTC; CDR3aa: CASSLYPSWGEDGYEQYF
d_gene: -; j_gene: TRBJ2-4; v_gene: TRBV28; abundance: once; CDR3nt: TGTGCCAGCAGGTTAGGCCTAGCCAAAAACATTCAGTACTTC; CDR3aa: CASRLGLAKNIQYF
d_gene: TRBD2; j_gene: TRBJ2-7; v_gene: TRBV7-9; abundance: -; CDR3nt: TGTGCCAGCCAGACAACTAGCGCGCACTACGAGCAGTACTTC; CDR3aa: CASQTTSAHYEQYF
d_gene: -; j_gene: TRBJ2-7; v_gene: TRBV18; abundance: -; CDR3nt: TGTGCCAGCTCACCACGTGGGGCAGAACAGCTTAAGCATATTACCTACGAGCAGTACTTC; CDR3aa: CASSPRGAEQLKHITYEQYF
d_gene: -; j_gene: TRBJ1-1; v_gene: TRBV18; abundance: -; CDR3nt: TGTGCCAGCTCACCCTCGCGTACGGTTGAAGCTTTCTTT; CDR3aa: CASSPSRTVEAFF
d_gene: -; j_gene: TRBJ2-7; v_gene: TRBV11-2; abundance: -; CDR3nt: TGTGCCAGCAGCTTAGTTGGTCAGGGATATGAGCAGTACTTC; CDR3aa: CASSLVGQGYEQYF
d_gene: -; j_gene: TRBJ2-7; v_gene: TRBV11-2; abundance: -; CDR3nt: TGTGCCAGCAGCGCCGGTATTACCTACGAGCAGTACTTC; CDR3aa: CASSAGITYEQYF
d_gene: -; j_gene: TRBJ1-1; v_gene: TRBV30; abundance: -; CDR3nt: TGTGCCTCAATGACGGGACAGAACACTGAAGCTTTCTTT; CDR3aa: CASMTGQNTEAFF
d_gene: -; j_gene: TRBJ2-3; v_gene: TRBV7-9; abundance: -; CDR3nt: TGTGCCAGCAGCGGGGACGGATCTTACTCAGATACGCAGTATTTT; CDR3aa: CASSGDGSYSDTQYF
d_gene: -; j_gene: TRBJ2-3; v_gene: TRBV6-4; abundance: -; CDR3nt: TGTGCCAGCAGGGAGGGGGTCCGCACAGATACGCAGTATTTT; CDR3aa: CASREGVRTDTQYF
d_gene: TRBD1; j_gene: TRBJ2-7; v_gene: TRBV30; abundance: -; CDR3nt: TGTGCCTTTGGACAGGGAAGGGCCTACGAGCAGTACTTC; CDR3aa: CAFGQGRAYEQYF
d_gene: -; j_gene: TRBJ1-3; v_gene: TRBV7-9; abundance: -; CDR3nt: TGTGCCAGCAGAACAGGGAGCTCTGGAAACACCATATATTTT; CDR3aa: CASRTGSSGNTIYF
d_gene: -; j_gene: TRBJ2-5; v_gene: TRBV10-1; abundance: -; CDR3nt: TGCGCCAGCAGTGAGTCCCCTCTCGGGGGAGCAGGAGAGACCCAGTACTTC; CDR3aa: CASSESPLGGAGETQYF
d_gene: -; j_gene: TRBJ2-1; v_gene: TRBV5-1; abundance: -; CDR3nt: TGCGCCAGCAGCTTGCCCGGAAACAATGAGCAGTTCTTC; CDR3aa: CASSLPGNNEQFF
d_gene: TRBD1; j_gene: TRBJ2-2; v_gene: TRBV7-6; abundance: few; CDR3nt: TGTGCCAGCAGCCGGACAGGGGTTTCCACCGGGGAGCTGTTTTTT; CDR3aa: CASSRTGVSTGELFF
d_gene: -; j_gene: TRBJ2-7; v_gene: TRBV10-3; abundance: -; CDR3nt: TGTGCCATCAGTGAGGGGACTCCAGGGCAGGGGGGCGAGCAGTACTTC; CDR3aa: CAISEGTPGQGGEQYF
d_gene: TRBD1; j_gene: TRBJ1-1; v_gene: TRBV10-3; abundance: -; CDR3nt: TGTGCCATCAGAGACAGGGGAGGGGCTTTCTTT; CDR3aa: CAIRDRGGAFF
d_gene: -; j_gene: TRBJ2-2; v_gene: TRBV7-9; abundance: -; CDR3nt: TGTGCCAGCAGCCCGACAGGAACCGGGGAGCTGTTTTTT; CDR3aa: CASSPTGTGELFF
d_gene: -; j_gene: TRBJ1-1; v_gene: TRBV28; abundance: -; CDR3nt: TGTGCCAGCAGGGGTGGGGGGTTGAACACTGAAGCTTTCTTT; CDR3aa: CASRGGGLNTEAFF
d_gene: -; j_gene: TRBJ1-5; v_gene: TRBV5-6; abundance: -; CDR3nt: TGTGCCAGCAGCTTAGCGGGACATTATCAGCCCCAGCATTTT; CDR3aa: CASSLAGHYQPQHF
d_gene: -; j_gene: TRBJ1-1; v_gene: TRBV29-1; abundance: -; CDR3nt: TGCAGCGTTGGTCGCCTGCTCGTCACTGAAGCTTTCTTT; CDR3aa: CSVGRLLVTEAFF
d_gene: -; j_gene: TRBJ1-2; v_gene: TRBV5-1; abundance: -; CDR3nt: TGCGCCAGCAGCCCCACCTGGGGGAAGAACTATGGCTACACCTTC; CDR3aa: CASSPTWGKNYGYTF
d_gene: TRBD1; j_gene: TRBJ2-7; v_gene: TRBV28; abundance: -; CDR3nt: TGTGCCAGCAGTTTAAATGCGGGACAGGGTCCCTACGAGCAGTACTTC; CDR3aa: CASSLNAGQGPYEQYF
d_gene: TRBD1; j_gene: TRBJ1-5; v_gene: TRBV19; abundance: -; CDR3nt: TGTGCCAGTAGTAAGGGACAGGCGCCTAATCAGCCCCAGCATTTT; CDR3aa: CASSKGQAPNQPQHF
d_gene: -; j_gene: TRBJ1-5; v_gene: TRBV28; abundance: -; CDR3nt: TGTGCCAGCAGTGTTACAGGGCCCCCCGTTGAACCCCAGCATTTT; CDR3aa: CASSVTGPPVEPQHF
d_gene: TRBD1; j_gene: TRBJ1-2; v_gene: TRBV29-1; abundance: once; CDR3nt: TGCAGCGTCTTCGGACAGGGCGACTATGGCTACACCTTC; CDR3aa: CSVFGQGDYGYTF
d_gene: -; j_gene: TRBJ2-7; v_gene: TRBV7-9; abundance: -; CDR3nt: TGTGCCAGCAGAACCGACAGATCCTACGAGCAGTACTTC; CDR3aa: CASRTDRSYEQYF
d_gene: -; j_gene: TRBJ2-1; v_gene: TRBV6-6; abundance: -; CDR3nt: TGTGCCAGCAGTCCAGCTGGGGGGAGCTCCTACAATGAGCAGTTCTTC; CDR3aa: CASSPAGGSSYNEQFF
d_gene: TRBD1; j_gene: TRBJ2-5; v_gene: TRBV18; abundance: -; CDR3nt: TGTGCCAGCTCACCGGGACAGGGTAGAGAGACCCAGTACTTC; CDR3aa: CASSPGQGRETQYF
d_gene: TRBD1; j_gene: TRBJ1-1; v_gene: TRBV5-5; abundance: -; CDR3nt: TGTGCCAGCAGCGCGGGACAGGGGGTCTACACTGAAGCTTTCTTT; CDR3aa: CASSAGQGVYTEAFF
d_gene: -; j_gene: TRBJ2-4; v_gene: TRBV28; abundance: -; CDR3nt: TGTGCCAGCAGTTTTGGATTCTGGGCGGCAGCCAAAAACATTCAGTACTTC; CDR3aa: CASSFGFWAAAKNIQYF
d_gene: -; j_gene: TRBJ2-7; v_gene: TRBV5-6; abundance: -; CDR3nt: TGTGCCAGCAGCGATTCCTACGAGCAGTACTTC; CDR3aa: CASSDSYEQYF
d_gene: TRBD1; j_gene: TRBJ1-2; v_gene: TRBV6-6; abundance: -; CDR3nt: TGTGCCAGCAGCCACTCTACAGGGGGCGTTGGCTACACCTTC; CDR3aa: CASSHSTGGVGYTF
d_gene: -; j_gene: TRBJ2-1; v_gene: TRBV9; abundance: once; CDR3nt: TGTGCCAGCAGCGTAGTCCAGGGCTGGAAGAATGAGCAGTTCTTC; CDR3aa: CASSVVQGWKNEQFF
d_gene: -; j_gene: TRBJ2-2; v_gene: TRBV11-2; abundance: -; CDR3nt: TGTGCCAGCAGCTACGACCGACTCGCTTTGGCCGGGGAGCTGTTTTTT; CDR3aa: CASSYDRLALAGELFF
d_gene: TRBD2; j_gene: TRBJ2-2; v_gene: TRBV28; abundance: -; CDR3nt: TGTGCCAGCAGCACGTTATCCGGGGGGACCGGGGAGCTGTTTTTT; CDR3aa: CASSTLSGGTGELFF
d_gene: -; j_gene: TRBJ2-5; v_gene: TRBV5-1; abundance: -; CDR3nt: TGCGCCAGCACGTCCAAAGAGACCCAGTACTTC; CDR3aa: CASTSKETQYF
d_gene: -; j_gene: TRBJ2-3; v_gene: TRBV9; abundance: -; CDR3nt: TGTGCCAGCAGCGTAGTAGGTCCAGATACGCAGTATTTT; CDR3aa: CASSVVGPDTQYF
d_gene: -; j_gene: TRBJ2-3; v_gene: TRBV5-6; abundance: -; CDR3nt: TGTGCCAGCAGCCCACTCACCCCTTCCCGGCCTGATACGCAGTATTTT; CDR3aa: CASSPLTPSRPDTQYF
d_gene: -; j_gene: TRBJ2-2; v_gene: TRBV28; abundance: -; CDR3nt: TGTGCCAGCAGTGGGCCCGGACGAAACACCGGGGAGCTGTTTTTT; CDR3aa: CASSGPGRNTGELFF
d_gene: TRBD2; j_gene: TRBJ2-3; v_gene: TRBV18; abundance: -; CDR3nt: TGTGCCAGCTCACCACAGAGCGGGGCCACAGATACGCAGTATTTT; CDR3aa: CASSPQSGATDTQYF
d_gene: -; j_gene: TRBJ2-7; v_gene: TRBV10-1; abundance: -; CDR3nt: TGCGCCAGCAGTCGACTGGAGGGAGAGGAGCAGTACTTC; CDR3aa: CASSRLEGEEQYF
d_gene: -; j_gene: TRBJ2-7; v_gene: TRBV4-1; abundance: -; CDR3nt: TGCGCCAGCAGCCAATTCGCCGGGCAGGGTATCTACGAGCAGTACTTC; CDR3aa: CASSQFAGQGIYEQYF
d_gene: TRBD2; j_gene: TRBJ2-1; v_gene: TRBV27; abundance: once; CDR3nt: TGTGCCAGCAGGGGACTAGCGGGAGCGAGGGTCTCCTACAATGAGCAGTTCTTC; CDR3aa: CASRGLAGARVSYNEQFF
d_gene: -; j_gene: TRBJ2-2; v_gene: TRBV28; abundance: -; CDR3nt: TGTGCCAGCAGTTTAAATCCAGGGGCTGGCGGGGAGCTGTTTTTT; CDR3aa: CASSLNPGAGGELFF
d_gene: TRBD2; j_gene: TRBJ2-3; v_gene: TRBV2; abundance: -; CDR3nt: TGTGCCAACAAGCGGGAGGTCACAGATACGCAGTATTTT; CDR3aa: CANKREVTDTQYF
d_gene: TRBD1; j_gene: TRBJ2-1; v_gene: TRBV7-9; abundance: -; CDR3nt: TGTGCCAGCAGCTGGGGACAGGGGAACAATGAGCAGTTCTTC; CDR3aa: CASSWGQGNNEQFF
d_gene: -; j_gene: TRBJ1-2; v_gene: TRBV15; abundance: -; CDR3nt: TGTGCCACCAGCAGAGATATGGGGACCGGAGTCTACACCTTC; CDR3aa: CATSRDMGTGVYTF
d_gene: -; j_gene: TRBJ1-1; v_gene: TRBV5-6; abundance: -; CDR3nt: TGTGCCAGCAGCTTTTCGGGCGTCATGAACACTGAAGCTTTCTTT; CDR3aa: CASSFSGVMNTEAFF
d_gene: -; j_gene: TRBJ1-1; v_gene: TRBV18; abundance: once; CDR3nt: TGTGCCAGCTCACCGGCGGCGTTGAACACTGAAGCTTTCTTT; CDR3aa: CASSPAALNTEAFF